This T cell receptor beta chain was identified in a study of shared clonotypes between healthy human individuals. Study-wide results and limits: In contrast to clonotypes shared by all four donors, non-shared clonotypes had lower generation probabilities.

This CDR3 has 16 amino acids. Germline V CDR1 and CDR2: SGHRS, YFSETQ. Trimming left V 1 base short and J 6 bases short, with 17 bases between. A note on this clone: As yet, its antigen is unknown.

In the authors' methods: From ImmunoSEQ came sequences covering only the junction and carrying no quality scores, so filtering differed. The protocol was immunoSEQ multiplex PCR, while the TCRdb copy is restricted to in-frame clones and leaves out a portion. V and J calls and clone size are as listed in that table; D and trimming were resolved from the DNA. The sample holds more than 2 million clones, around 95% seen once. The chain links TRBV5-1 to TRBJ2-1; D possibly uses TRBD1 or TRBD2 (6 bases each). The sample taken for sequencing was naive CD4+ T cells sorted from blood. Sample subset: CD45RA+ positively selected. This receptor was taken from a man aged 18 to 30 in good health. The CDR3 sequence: CASSLPPPGAVNEQFF. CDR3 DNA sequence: TGCGCCAGCAGCTTGCCCCCCCCGGGGGCCGTCAATGAGCAGTTCTTC.